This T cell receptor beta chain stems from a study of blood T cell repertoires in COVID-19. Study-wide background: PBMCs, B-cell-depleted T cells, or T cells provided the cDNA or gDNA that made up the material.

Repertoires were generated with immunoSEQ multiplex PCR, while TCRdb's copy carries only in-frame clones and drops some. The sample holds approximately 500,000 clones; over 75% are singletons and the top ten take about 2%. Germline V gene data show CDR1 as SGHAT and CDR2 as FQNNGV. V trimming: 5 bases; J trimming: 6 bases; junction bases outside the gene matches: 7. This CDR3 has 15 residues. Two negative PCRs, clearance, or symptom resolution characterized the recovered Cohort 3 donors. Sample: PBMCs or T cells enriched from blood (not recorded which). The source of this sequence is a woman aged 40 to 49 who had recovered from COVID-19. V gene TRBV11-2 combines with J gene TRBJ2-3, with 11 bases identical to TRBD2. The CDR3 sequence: CASSPRASGGDTQYF. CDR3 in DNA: TGTGCCAGCAGCCCCAGGGCTAGCGGGGGGGATACGCAGTATTTT.